The 32 T cell receptor beta chains below were found in one sample sequenced in a study of blood T cell repertoires in COVID-19 (TCRdb year 2020). The method behind the library was the immunoSEQ multiplex PCR assay. TCRdb provides this immuneACCESS table in a form limited to in-frame rearrangements. Some clones are lacking; in checked studies, under half of them reflect an unresolved V gene, and why the rest are absent is not known. This sample has roughly 260,000 clones in its table, and about nine tenths of those were observed once. In total, the top ten clones hold around 2.2% of the sample. The sequencing input was peripheral blood. The origin of the receptors is a woman in her forties or fifties who had recovered from COVID-19.

V is TRBV25-1 and J is TRBJ2-3, with a possible D match to TRBD2 (5 bases). This CDR3 has 16 amino acids. Trimming pared 1 base from V and 3 bases from J, leaving 14 bases between. Germline V gives CDR1 MGHDK, CDR2 SYGVNS. The CDR3 here is CASSEWVEGKTDTQYF. The CDR3 nucleotides are TGTGCCAGCAGTGAATGGGTCGAGGGTAAGACAGATACGCAGTATTTT.

V and J are TRBV5-1 and TRBJ1-1, with unresolved D. The CDR3 loop spans 15 amino acids. V was pared by 0 bases and J by 4 bases, with 13 bases between. CDR1 SGHRS and CDR2 YFSETQ come from the germline V gene. This CDR3 is CASSLGPRLSTEAFF. The CDR3 DNA reads TGCGCCAGCAGCTTGGGGCCCCGACTGAGCACTGAAGCTTTCTTT. Full variable domain (remainder filled in from reference TRBV5-1 and TRBJ1-1): KAGVTQTPRYLIKTRGQQVTLSCSPISGHRSVSWYQQTPGQGLQFLFEYFSETQRNKGNFPGRFSGRQFSNSRSEMNVSTLELGDSALYLCASSLGPRLSTEAFFGQGTRLTVV.

This clone appeared a single time. The gene calls are TRBV4-3 and TRBJ2-1, with D unclear. The CDR3 has 15 amino acids. CDR1 and CDR2 (germline): LGHNA, YSLEER. Trimming took 0 bases from V and 4 from J, leaving 10 bases between them. The CDR3 loop reads CASSQDPTKYNEQFF. CDR3 coding DNA: TGCGCCAGCAGCCAAGATCCGACAAAGTACAATGAGCAGTTCTTC.

This chain uses TRBV28 with TRBJ2-1; possibly TRBD2 for D (6 bases). Per the germline V gene, CDR1 is MDHEN and CDR2 is SYDVKM. This CDR3 is 13 amino acids long. V shed 7 bases and J shed 1 base, with 8 bases lying between them. CDR3 region: CASTSDSYNEQFF. For the CDR3, the DNA is TGTGCCAGCACTAGCGATTCCTACAATGAGCAGTTCTTC.

V and J are TRBV30 and TRBJ2-2, with TRBD1 matching 8 bases. The CDR3 runs to 15 residues. CDR1 and CDR2 (germline): GTSNPN, SVGIG (reference sequence). V lost 1 base, J lost 7 bases, and 8 bases stayed unmatched. The CDR3 here is CAWSGAGGTDGELFF. DNA for the CDR3: TGTGCCTGGAGTGGGGCAGGGGGCACAGACGGGGAGCTGTTTTTT.

The rearrangement uses TRBV30 and TRBJ1-5; D is possibly TRBD1 (6 bases). V gave up 8 bases and J gave up 0 bases, with 17 bases separating them. In germline, CDR1 is GTSNPN, CDR2 SVGIG (reference sequence). The CDR3 is 15 amino acids. As DNA, the CDR3 is TGTGCCGCGATATGGGCAGGGGCTAGCAATCAGCCCCAGCATTTT. Its protein product is CAAIWAGASNQPQHF. Filled out from reference TRBV30 and TRBJ1-5, the complete variable domain reads SQTIHQWPATLVQPVGSPLSLECTVEGTSNPNLYWYRQAAGRGLQLLFYSVGIGQISSEVPQNLSASRPQDRQFILSSKKLLLSDSGFYLCAAIWAGASNQPQHFGDGTRLSIL.

This sequence joins TRBV5-1 and TRBJ2-5; 13 nucleotides align to TRBD2. Trimming at V came to 3 bases and at J to 5 bases, leaving 7 bases not matched to a gene. Per germline, CDR1 SGHRS and CDR2 YFSETQ. The CDR3 totals 16 residues. CDR3 nucleotide sequence: TGCGCCAGCAGCTCCGGGACTAGCGGGATCTTTGAGACCCAGTACTTC. It specifies CASSSGTSGIFETQYF.

V gene TRBV27 combines with J gene TRBJ2-3; D possibly corresponds to TRBD2 (6 bases). CDR1 and CDR2 (germline): MNHEY, SMNVEV (reference sequence). The length of the CDR3 is 15 residues. The ends were cut back, 5 bases at V and 0 bases at J, with 12 bases in the middle. This CDR3 is CASSRRERSTDTQYF. CDR3 nucleotide sequence: TGTGCCAGCAGTCGACGGGAGAGGAGCACAGATACGCAGTATTTT.

This clone was recorded only once. The chain carries TRBV5-4 and TRBJ2-5; possibly TRBD2 for D (6 bases). CDR3 length: 16 amino acids. V lost 3 bases and J lost 1, with 16 bases in between. Germline V gene sequence: CDR1 SGHNT, CDR2 YYREEE (reference sequence). The CDR3 region is CASSSRGLGGQETQYF. As DNA, the CDR3 is TGTGCCAGCAGCTCCCGGGGCCTGGGGGGCCAAGAGACCCAGTACTTC.

The chain links TRBV7-2 to TRBJ1-1, with 8 bases identical to TRBD1. CDR1 and CDR2 from the germline V gene are SGHTA and FQGNSA. The CDR3 loop spans 14 amino acids. V was clipped by 11 bases and J by 4 bases; unmatched bases: 12. Here the CDR3 DNA reads TGTGCCGGGGCCCGGACAGGGCCGTCCACTGAAGCTTTCTTT. Residues: CAGARTGPSTEAFF.

The chain uses TRBV11-2 and TRBJ1-6; TRBD1 is a possible D gene (6 bases). V was shortened by 0 bases and J by 0 bases, with 15 bases between the two germline ends. CDR1 and CDR2 from the germline V gene are SGHAT and FQNNGV. The CDR3 length is 19 residues. This chain's CDR3 is CASSLDSGGRSSYNSPLHF. The DNA for the CDR3 is TGTGCCAGCAGCTTAGATAGTGGGGGCAGAAGCTCCTATAATTCACCCCTCCACTTT.

The rearrangement uses TRBV2 and TRBJ1-5; 7 nucleotides align to TRBD1. CDR3 size: 14 residues. Germline-derived CDR1 and CDR2 are SNHLY and FYNNEI. Germline trimming cut 10 bases from V and 1 base from J; bases unmatched to any gene: 7. CDR3 sequence reads: CATAYRGSNQPQHF. The CDR3, as DNA: TGTGCCACCGCGTACAGGGGAAGCAATCAGCCCCAGCATTTT.

V gene TRBV13 combines with J gene TRBJ2-7; 16 bases fit TRBD2. Looked up from germline, CDR1 is PRHDT and CDR2 is FYEKMQ (reference sequence). V shed 5 bases and J 5 bases; nucleotides not matched to a gene: 9. The length of the CDR3 is 17 residues. CDR3 sequence reads: CASSRGLAGGPSNEQYF. Written as DNA, the CDR3 is TGTGCCAGCAGCCGGGGACTAGCGGGAGGGCCTTCAAACGAGCAGTACTTC.

CDR3 DNA sequence: TGTGCCAGCAGTTTAGGCCCAGGGCTAACTGGAAACACCATATATTTT. Its protein is CASSLGPGLTGNTIYF. The chain combines TRBV28 with TRBJ1-3; tentative D call: TRBD1 (5 bases). Trimming cost V 2 bases and J 2 bases, with 13 bases left between them. The CDR3 contains 16 residues. Germline CDR1 reads MDHEN; CDR2 reads SYDVKM.

The chain uses TRBV19 and TRBJ2-7; D is unclear. Germline CDR1 reads LNHDA; CDR2 reads SQIVND (reference sequence). This CDR3 comprises 16 residues. V dropped 3 bases and J dropped 1 base, with 16 bases sitting between them. The CDR3 protein is CASSMESSALSYEQYF. CDR3 coding DNA: TGTGCCAGTAGTATGGAGTCGTCGGCGTTGTCCTACGAGCAGTACTTC.

The rearrangement links TRBV15 to TRBJ2-2; 9 positions match TRBD1. Germline CDR1 LNHNV, CDR2 YYDKDF (reference sequence). The trim removed 3 bases at V and 5 bases at J, leaving 1 base unmatched. The length of the CDR3 is 14 residues. The CDR3 DNA reads as TGTGCCACCAGCAGTGGACAGGGGACCGGGGAGCTGTTTTTT. Its protein is CATSSGQGTGELFF.

In nucleotides, the CDR3 is TGTGCCAGCAGTCAGGGACAGCGCTATGGCTACACCTTC. The encoded protein is CASSQGQRYGYTF. This chain uses TRBV2 with TRBJ1-2; TRBD1 matches 7 bases. Germline V gene lookup returns CDR1 SNHLY and CDR2 FYNNEI. The CDR3 totals 13 residues. V lost 5 bases, J lost 4 bases, and 4 bases stayed unmatched.

The J gene is TRBJ1-6, the V gene TRBV5-6; possible D gene TRBD1, 5 bases. The V and J ends lost 6 bases and 13 bases respectively, with 23 bases between them. Germline-derived CDR1 and CDR2 are SGHDT and YYEEEE. The CDR3 loop spans 15 amino acids. This CDR3 reads CASTLTITEGTPLHF. CDR3 in DNA: TGTGCCAGCACCCTCACCATCACGGAGGGGACCCCCCTCCACTTT.

The rearrangement joins TRBV30 to TRBJ2-3, with D perhaps matching TRBD1 (6 bases). Germline CDR1 reads GTSNPN; CDR2 reads SVGIG (reference sequence). The ends were cut back, 4 bases at V and 1 base at J, with 18 bases in the middle. The length of the CDR3 is 16 residues. The CDR3 coding sequence is TGTGCCTGGAAAAAGCCACGGACAGCTCGCACAGATACGCAGTATTTT. Translated, it gives CAWKKPRTARTDTQYF. The full variable domain, its missing parts supplied by reference TRBV30 and TRBJ2-3, is SQTIHQWPATLVQPVGSPLSLECTVEGTSNPNLYWYRQAAGRGLQLLFYSVGIGQISSEVPQNLSASRPQDRQFILSSKKLLLSDSGFYLCAWKKPRTARTDTQYFGPGTRLTVL.

The J gene is TRBJ1-5, the V gene TRBV25-1; no clear D gene. The V and J ends lost 6 bases and 2 bases respectively, with 5 bases between them. CDR1 is MGHDK and CDR2 is SYGVNS in the germline V gene. The CDR3 totals 12 residues. The CDR3 loop is CASRRGNQPQHF. The CDR3 DNA follows: TGTGCCAGCAGAAGAGGCAATCAGCCCCAGCATTTT.

V and J are TRBV6-2 or TRBV6-3 and TRBJ2-1; TRBD1 agrees at 8 bases. The CDR3 is 16 amino acids. The V gene's germline CDR1 is MNHEY and CDR2 SVGEGT. Unmatched junction bases numbered 6, after V lost 2 bases and J lost 3 bases. For the CDR3, the DNA is TGTGCCAGCAGTTACGAGAGGGGACAGGTCTACAATGAGCAGTTCTTC. It codes for CASSYERGQVYNEQFF.

The V and J genes are TRBV6-5 and TRBJ2-7; D might be TRBD1 (5 bases). The CDR3 has 14 residues. The V gene's germline CDR1 is MNHEY and CDR2 SVGAGI. V lost 8 bases and J 2 bases, leaving 16 bases between the germline ends. CDR3 sequence: CASERRAETYEQYF. The DNA of the CDR3 is TGTGCCAGCGAGCGCAGGGCAGAAACCTACGAGCAGTACTTC.

This chain connects TRBV11-2 to TRBJ2-2, with D perhaps TRBD1 (6 bases). The germline V gene encodes CDR1 SGHAT and CDR2 FQNNGV. The CDR3 runs to 15 residues. Trimming left V 1 base short and J 4 bases short, with 10 bases between. CDR3 loop: CASSLVGHVTGELFF. DNA of the CDR3: TGTGCCAGCAGCTTAGTGGGACACGTCACCGGGGAGCTGTTTTTT.

This clone was observed once. One end of the junction varies from germline; a read error may be responsible. The chain combines TRBV27 with TRBJ2-7; perhaps TRBD1 as D (6 bases). CDR3 length: 12 amino acids. CDR1 and CDR2 (germline): MNHEY, SMNVEV (reference sequence). The CDR3 DNA reads as TGTGCCAGCAGTTTGGGGCAGGGGCCCCTCCTTTTC. Amino acids: CASSLGQGPLLF.

This clone was found once. This rearrangement joins TRBV19 to TRBJ1-3; no clear D gene. V shed 5 bases and J shed 1 base, with 12 bases lying between them. The CDR3 loop spans 15 amino acids. Germline CDR1 is LNHDA and CDR2 is SQIVND (reference sequence). CDR3 DNA: TGTGCCAGTAGTCCGCCCAGGACTTCTGGAAACACCATATATTTT. Protein sequence: CASSPPRTSGNTIYF. Full variable domain (missing parts from reference TRBV19 and TRBJ1-3): DGGITQSPKYLFRKEGQNVTLSCEQNLNHDAMYWYRQDPGQGLRLIYYSQIVNDFQKGDIAEGYSVSREKKESFPLTVTSAQKNPTAFYLCASSPPRTSGNTIYFGEGSWLTVV.

The rearrangement uses TRBV7-2 and TRBJ1-1; D ambiguous. The V gene's germline CDR1 is SGHTA and CDR2 FQGNSA. V was clipped by 1 base and J by 7 bases, with 7 bases between them. CDR3 length: 12 residues. The CDR3: CASSLGGYEAFF. The CDR3 DNA reads as TGTGCCAGCAGCTTAGGAGGCTATGAAGCTTTCTTT.

This clone was counted a single time. Distinct nucleotide sequences in the sample also encode this CDR3. The rearrangement joins TRBV14 to TRBJ1-5, with D maybe TRBD1 (6 bases). Germline assignment: CDR1 SGHDN and CDR2 FVKESK. This CDR3 region has 13 residues. Trimming removed 2 bases from V and 9 bases from J, with 11 bases in between. This chain's CDR3 is CASSQLQGRPQHF. The CDR3, as DNA: TGTGCCAGCAGCCAACTACAGGGTCGGCCCCAGCATTTT.

The chain has TRBV27 and TRBJ2-1; 7 nucleotides match TRBD2. The CDR3 spans 15 residues. V was pared by 7 bases and J by 0 bases, with 6 bases of the junction left unmatched. In germline, CDR1 is MNHEY, CDR2 SMNVEV (reference sequence). CDR3: CASNRAGSSYNEQFF. DNA of the CDR3: TGTGCCAGCAACCGAGCGGGGAGCTCCTACAATGAGCAGTTCTTC.

The CDR3 protein is CAWSPGGLGYTF. The CDR3 DNA follows: TGTGCCTGGAGTCCAGGGGGCCTTGGCTACACCTTC. This chain links TRBV30 with TRBJ1-2, with 8 bases that match TRBD1. V dropped 2 bases and J dropped 7; count of bases not matched to a gene: 3. Germline V CDR1 and CDR2: GTSNPN, SVGIG (reference sequence). This CDR3 contains 12 residues.

This clone was detected a few times. The chain carries TRBV4-1 and TRBJ1-2; no clear D. V lost 3 bases to trimming and J lost 9 bases, with 20 bases between them. Germline V CDR1 and CDR2: MGHRA, YSYEKL. CDR3 size: 15 residues. The CDR3 is CASSQPGKTSDRYTF. CDR3 sequence (DNA): TGCGCCAGCAGCCAGCCGGGGAAGACTTCCGATCGCTACACCTTC.

The genes are TRBV12-1 and TRBJ1-1; the table's D call, TRBD1, was not checked against the DNA. TRBV12-1 is described as a pseudogene. The length of the CDR3 is 18 residues. CDR3 amino acids: CASSTTRYLGQTNTEAFF. Written as DNA, the CDR3 is TGTGCCAGCAGCACCACCCGATATTTGGGACAGACGAACACTGAAGCTTTCTTT.

This rearrangement joins TRBV20-1 to TRBJ2-2; weak D call: TRBD1 (6 bases). This CDR3 has 14 amino acids. V dropped 3 bases and J dropped 1 base, with 9 bases sitting between them. Germline V gives CDR1 DFQATT, CDR2 SNEGSKA (reference sequence). Here the CDR3 reads CSASSRGNTGELFF. Here the CDR3 DNA reads TGCAGTGCTAGTAGCAGGGGGAACACCGGGGAGCTGTTTTTT.